This T cell receptor beta chain originates from a study of blood T cell repertoires in COVID-19 (dated by TCRdb to the early 2020s). With respect to the entire study: Samples from collaborators originated in the United States, Italy and Spain and spanned both the acute and convalescent phases of COVID-19. The material from the prospective study consisted of cDNA or gDNA derived from T cells, B-cell-depleted T cells, or PBMCs. The dataset comprised deeply sampled blood TCRbeta repertoires from subjects exposed to, actively infected with, or recovered from COVID-19. The repertoires were released in a freely available public database meant as a resource for research on the immune response to SARS-CoV-2. Samples were obtained from the ongoing ImmuneRACE study (first 160 participants) and from some 1,300 subjects provided by 6 global collaborators. A de-identified subject ID, COVID-19 status, age in years and sex were almost always included in the sample metadata. Where HLA class I and class II types were available, the types were taken from metadata supplied by the sample provider, not from assay-based typing. General study outcomes and caveats: Clinical and demographic metadata were provided uncurated, with the amount varying by source and participant.

In Seattle, one collaborating source enrolled patients while the infection was active and tracked those patients longitudinally over the course of disease. Each collaborating institution followed its own protocols to collect whole blood in K2EDTA tubes. For TCRbeta analysis, collaborators shipped samples in one of three forms: frozen whole blood, isolated PBMCs, or DNA extracted from either of those sample types. This clone occurred once. The clone's antigen remains unknown. No much larger clonotype is one base removed from it; base qualities were not supplied. Other DNA sequences in this specimen translate into the identical CDR3. The immunoSEQ Assay, a bias-controlled multiplex PCR, was used to amplify TCRbeta CDR3 regions from genomic DNA. In the paper's pipeline: Within the assay, amplification of reference gene primers was used to estimate how many nucleated cells each sample contained. Sequence reads were collapsed and filtered to measure the absolute abundance of every unique TCRbeta CDR3 rearrangement. Productive Simpson clonality was computed per sample as the square root of Simpson's diversity index over productive rearrangements. TCRdb's version of the immuneACCESS table is confined to in-frame rearrangements and falls short of the full clone set. An unresolved V gene accounts for under half of the shortfall where checked; the remainder is of unknown origin. From that table come the V and J calls and clone size; the DNA was used to work out D and trimming. The sample data list 150,000 to 200,000 clones, and less than 90% of these were observed just once. The ten largest clones take up roughly 15% of the sample.

Per the germline V gene, SGHRS is the CDR1 and YFSETQ is the CDR2. V is cut by 1 base and J by 1 base, and the space between the germline ends is 8 bases. The CDR3, cysteine through phenylalanine, is 14 amino acids long. Of all the DNA, just the CDR3 is kept, 42 bases in frame from base 1. Sequenced material: peripheral blood. The clonotype comes from a woman aged 65 to 85 with COVID-19, enrolled during active disease. The chain links TRBV5-1 with TRBJ1-1; the best D guess is TRBD1, with 5 bases matching. At the DNA level, the sequence is TGCGCCAGCAGCTTGACAGGTGGGAACACTGAAGCTTTCTTT. This encodes CASSLTGGNTEAFF.